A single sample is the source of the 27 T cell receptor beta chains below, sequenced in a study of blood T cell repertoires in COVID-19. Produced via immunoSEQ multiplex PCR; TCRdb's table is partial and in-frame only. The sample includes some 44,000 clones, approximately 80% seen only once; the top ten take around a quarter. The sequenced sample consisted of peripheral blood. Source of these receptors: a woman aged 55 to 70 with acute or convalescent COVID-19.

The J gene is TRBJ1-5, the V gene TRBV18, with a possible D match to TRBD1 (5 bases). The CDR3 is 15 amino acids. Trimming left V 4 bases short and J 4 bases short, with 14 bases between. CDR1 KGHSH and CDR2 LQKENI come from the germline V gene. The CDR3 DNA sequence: TGTGCCAGCTCACGGTCCACAGGCAGTAATCAGCCCCAGCATTTT. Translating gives CASSRSTGSNQPQHF.

The CDR3 region is CASSRPGAMNTEAFF. Here the CDR3 DNA reads TGTGCCAGCAGTCGCCCGGGAGCCATGAACACTGAAGCTTTCTTT. The chain carries TRBV27 and TRBJ1-1; no clear D gene. Germline loops: CDR1 MNHEY, CDR2 SMNVEV (reference sequence). Trimming cost V 5 bases and J 0 bases, with 13 bases left between them. CDR3 length: 15 residues.

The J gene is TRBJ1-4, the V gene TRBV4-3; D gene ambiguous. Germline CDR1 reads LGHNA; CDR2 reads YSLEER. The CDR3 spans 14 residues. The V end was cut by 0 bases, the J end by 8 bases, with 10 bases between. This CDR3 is CASSQDMAGEKLFF. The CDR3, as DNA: TGCGCCAGCAGCCAAGATATGGCGGGAGAAAAACTGTTTTTT.

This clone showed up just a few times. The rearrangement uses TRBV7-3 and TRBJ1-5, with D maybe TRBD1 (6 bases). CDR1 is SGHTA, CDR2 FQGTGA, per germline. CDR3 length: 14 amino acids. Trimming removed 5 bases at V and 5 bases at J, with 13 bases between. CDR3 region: CASSRRQAYQPQHF. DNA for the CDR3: TGTGCCAGCAGCAGAAGACAGGCTTATCAGCCCCAGCATTTT.

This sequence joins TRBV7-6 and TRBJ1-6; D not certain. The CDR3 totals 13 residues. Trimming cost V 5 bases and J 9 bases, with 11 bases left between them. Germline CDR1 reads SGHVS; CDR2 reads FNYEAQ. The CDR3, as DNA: TGTGCCAGCAGCCAACTTGAGGGTTCACCCCTCCACTTT. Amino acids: CASSQLEGSPLHF.

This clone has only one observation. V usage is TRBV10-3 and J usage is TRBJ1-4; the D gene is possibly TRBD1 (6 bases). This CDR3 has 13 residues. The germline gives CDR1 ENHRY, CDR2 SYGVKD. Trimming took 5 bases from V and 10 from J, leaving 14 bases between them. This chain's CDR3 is CAISPTGVGKLFF. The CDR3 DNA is TGTGCCATCAGTCCGACAGGTGTGGGAAAACTGTTTTTT.

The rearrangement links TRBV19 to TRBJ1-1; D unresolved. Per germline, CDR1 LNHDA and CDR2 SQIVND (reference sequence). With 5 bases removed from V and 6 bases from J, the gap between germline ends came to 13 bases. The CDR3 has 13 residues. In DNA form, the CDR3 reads TGTGCCAGTAGTCCTAGTGCCTCGGCTGAAGCTTTCTTT. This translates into CASSPSASAEAFF.

For the CDR3, the DNA is TGTGCCAGCAGTTCCAACGGTTACAGGGGGCGAGTTTATGGCTACACCTTC. This gives the protein CASSSNGYRGRVYGYTF. This rearrangement joins TRBV27 to TRBJ1-2; TRBD1 matches at 9 bases. Unmatched junction bases numbered 14, after V lost 4 bases and J lost 5 bases. The germline gives CDR1 MNHEY, CDR2 SMNVEV (reference sequence). The CDR3 loop spans 17 amino acids.

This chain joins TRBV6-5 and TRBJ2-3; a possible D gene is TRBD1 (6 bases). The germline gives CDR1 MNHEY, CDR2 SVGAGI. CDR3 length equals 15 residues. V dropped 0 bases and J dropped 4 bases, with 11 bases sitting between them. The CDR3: CASSYSMGASDTQYF. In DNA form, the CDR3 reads TGTGCCAGCAGTTACTCGATGGGGGCGTCAGATACGCAGTATTTT.

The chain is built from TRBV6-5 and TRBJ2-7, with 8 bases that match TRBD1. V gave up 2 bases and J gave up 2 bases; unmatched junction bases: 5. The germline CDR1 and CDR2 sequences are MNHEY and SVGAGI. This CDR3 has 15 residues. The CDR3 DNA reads TGTGCCAGCAGTTACCGACAGGGGTACGCCTACGAGCAGTACTTC. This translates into CASSYRQGYAYEQYF.

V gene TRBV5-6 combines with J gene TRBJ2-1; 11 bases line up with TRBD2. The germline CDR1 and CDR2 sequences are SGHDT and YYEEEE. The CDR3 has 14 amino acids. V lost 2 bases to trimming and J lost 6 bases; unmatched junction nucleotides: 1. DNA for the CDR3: TGTGCCAGCAGCTTTACTAGCGGGGGCAATGAGCAGTTCTTC. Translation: CASSFTSGGNEQFF.

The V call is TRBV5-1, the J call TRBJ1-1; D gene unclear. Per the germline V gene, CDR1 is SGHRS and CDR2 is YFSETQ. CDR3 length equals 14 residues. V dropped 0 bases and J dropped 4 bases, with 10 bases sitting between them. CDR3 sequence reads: CASSLAGVGTEAFF. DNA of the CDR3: TGCGCCAGCAGCTTGGCCGGGGTGGGCACTGAAGCTTTCTTT.

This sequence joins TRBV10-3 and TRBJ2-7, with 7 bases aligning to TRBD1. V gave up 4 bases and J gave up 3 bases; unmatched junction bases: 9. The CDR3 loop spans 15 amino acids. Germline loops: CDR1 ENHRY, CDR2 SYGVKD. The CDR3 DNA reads TGTGCCATCAGTGCTAAAACAGGGGACGGCTACGAGCAGTACTTC. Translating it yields CAISAKTGDGYEQYF.

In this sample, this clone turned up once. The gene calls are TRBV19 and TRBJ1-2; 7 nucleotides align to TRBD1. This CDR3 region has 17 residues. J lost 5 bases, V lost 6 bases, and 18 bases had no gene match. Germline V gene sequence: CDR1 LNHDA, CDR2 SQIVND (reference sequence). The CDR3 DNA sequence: TGTGCCAGTAGCCTATCGGGACAGCTTCAATTATTGTATGGCTACACCTTC. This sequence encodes CASSLSGQLQLLYGYTF.

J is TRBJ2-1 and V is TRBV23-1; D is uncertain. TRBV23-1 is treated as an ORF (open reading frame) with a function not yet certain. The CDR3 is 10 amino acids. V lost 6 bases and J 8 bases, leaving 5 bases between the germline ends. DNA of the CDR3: TGCGCCAGCAGGGGCCATGAGCAGTTCTTC. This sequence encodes CASRGHEQFF.

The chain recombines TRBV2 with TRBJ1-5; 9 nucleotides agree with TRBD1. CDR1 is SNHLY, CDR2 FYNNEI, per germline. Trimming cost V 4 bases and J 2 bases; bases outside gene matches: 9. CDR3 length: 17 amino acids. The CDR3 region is CASSAHTGGAGNQPQHF. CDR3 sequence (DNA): TGTGCCAGCAGTGCCCACACAGGGGGCGCGGGCAATCAGCCCCAGCATTTT.

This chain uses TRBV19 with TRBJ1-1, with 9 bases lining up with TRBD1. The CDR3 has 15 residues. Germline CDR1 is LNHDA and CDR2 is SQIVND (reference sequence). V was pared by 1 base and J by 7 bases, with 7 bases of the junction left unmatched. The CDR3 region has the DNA TGTGCCAGTAGTATAGGGGAGACAGGGGGAAGTGAAGCTTTCTTT. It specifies CASSIGETGGSEAFF.

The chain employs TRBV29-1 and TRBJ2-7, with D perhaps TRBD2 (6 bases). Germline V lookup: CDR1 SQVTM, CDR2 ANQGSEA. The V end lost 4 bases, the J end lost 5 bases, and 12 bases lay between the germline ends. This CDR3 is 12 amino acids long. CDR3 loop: CSVGGAGHEQYF. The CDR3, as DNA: TGCAGCGTTGGGGGCGCGGGGCACGAGCAGTACTTC.

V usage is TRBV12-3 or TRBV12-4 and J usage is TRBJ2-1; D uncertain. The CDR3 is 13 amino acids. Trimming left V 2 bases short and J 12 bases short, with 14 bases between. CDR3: CASSLIHPASQFF. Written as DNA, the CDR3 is TGTGCCAGCAGTTTAATACACCCCGCCTCGCAGTTCTTC.

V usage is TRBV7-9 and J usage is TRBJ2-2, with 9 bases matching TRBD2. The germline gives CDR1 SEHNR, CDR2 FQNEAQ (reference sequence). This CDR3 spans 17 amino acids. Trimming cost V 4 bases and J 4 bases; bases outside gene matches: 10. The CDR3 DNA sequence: TGTGCCAGCAGCTCCGGACTAGCGTCCCGTGGCACCGGGGAGCTGTTTTTT. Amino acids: CASSSGLASRGTGELFF. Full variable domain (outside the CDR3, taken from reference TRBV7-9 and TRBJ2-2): DTGVSQNPRHKITKRGQNVTFRCDPISEHNRLYWYRQTLGQGPEFLTYFQNEAQLEKSRLLSDRFSAERPKGSFSTLEIQRTEQGDSAMYLCASSSGLASRGTGELFFGEGSRLTVL.

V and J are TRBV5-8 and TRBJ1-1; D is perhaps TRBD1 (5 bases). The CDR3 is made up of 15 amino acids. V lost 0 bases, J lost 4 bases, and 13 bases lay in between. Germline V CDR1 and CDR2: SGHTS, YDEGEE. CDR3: CASSLGSLGGTEAFF. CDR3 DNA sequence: TGTGCCAGCAGCTTGGGGTCGCTGGGGGGCACTGAAGCTTTCTTT.

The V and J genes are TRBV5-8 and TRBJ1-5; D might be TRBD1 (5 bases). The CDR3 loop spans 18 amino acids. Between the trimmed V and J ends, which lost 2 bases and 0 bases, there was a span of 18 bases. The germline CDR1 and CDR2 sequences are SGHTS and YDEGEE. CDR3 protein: CASSFAGEGRYSNQPQHF. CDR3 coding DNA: TGTGCCAGCAGCTTTGCGGGGGAAGGGCGCTATAGCAATCAGCCCCAGCATTTT.

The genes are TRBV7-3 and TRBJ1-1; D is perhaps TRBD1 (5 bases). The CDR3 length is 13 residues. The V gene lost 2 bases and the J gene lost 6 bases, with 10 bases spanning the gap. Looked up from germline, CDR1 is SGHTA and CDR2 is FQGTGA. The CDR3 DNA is TGTGCCAGCAGCTTACTTCCGACAGCTGAAGCTTTCTTT. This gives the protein CASSLLPTAEAFF.

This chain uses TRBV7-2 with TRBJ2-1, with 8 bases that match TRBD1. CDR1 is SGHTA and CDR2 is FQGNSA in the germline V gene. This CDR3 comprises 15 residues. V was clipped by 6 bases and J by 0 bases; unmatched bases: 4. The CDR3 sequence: CASSRQGSSYNEQFF. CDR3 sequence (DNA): TGTGCCAGCAGTCGACAGGGGAGCTCCTACAATGAGCAGTTCTTC.

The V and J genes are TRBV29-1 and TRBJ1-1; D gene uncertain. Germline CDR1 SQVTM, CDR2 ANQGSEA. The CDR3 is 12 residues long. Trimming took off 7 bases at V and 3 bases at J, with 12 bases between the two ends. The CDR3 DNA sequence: TGCAGCGCCCGGAGCATCCACACTGAAGCTTTCTTT. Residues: CSARSIHTEAFF.

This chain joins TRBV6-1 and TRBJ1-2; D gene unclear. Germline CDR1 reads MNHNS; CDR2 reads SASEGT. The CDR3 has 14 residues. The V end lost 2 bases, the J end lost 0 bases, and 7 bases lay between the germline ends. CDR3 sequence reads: CASSEREANYGYTF. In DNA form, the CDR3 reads TGTGCCAGCAGTGAACGGGAAGCTAACTATGGCTACACCTTC.

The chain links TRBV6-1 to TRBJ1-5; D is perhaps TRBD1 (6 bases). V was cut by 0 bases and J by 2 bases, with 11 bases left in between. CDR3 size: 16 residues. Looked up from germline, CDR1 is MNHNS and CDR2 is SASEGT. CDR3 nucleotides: TGTGCCAGCAGTGAAGCGGGCGGGGGCGGCAATCAGCCCCAGCATTTT. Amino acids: CASSEAGGGGNQPQHF.